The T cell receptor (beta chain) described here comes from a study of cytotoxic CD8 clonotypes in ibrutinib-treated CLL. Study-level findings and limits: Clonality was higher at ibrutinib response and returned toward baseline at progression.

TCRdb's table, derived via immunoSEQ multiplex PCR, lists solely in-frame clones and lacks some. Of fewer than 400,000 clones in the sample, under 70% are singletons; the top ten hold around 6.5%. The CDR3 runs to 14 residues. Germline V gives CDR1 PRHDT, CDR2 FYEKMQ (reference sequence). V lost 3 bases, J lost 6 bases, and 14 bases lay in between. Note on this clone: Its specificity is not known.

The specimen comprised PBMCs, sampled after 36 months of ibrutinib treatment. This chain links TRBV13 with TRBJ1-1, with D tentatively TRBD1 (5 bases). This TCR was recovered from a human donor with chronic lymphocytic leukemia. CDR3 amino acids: CASSFQGPGAEAFF. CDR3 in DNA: TGTGCCAGCAGCTTCCAGGGCCCTGGGGCTGAAGCTTTCTTT. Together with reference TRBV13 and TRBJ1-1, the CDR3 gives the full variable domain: AAGVIQSPRHLIKEKRETATLKCYPIPRHDTVYWYQQGPGQDPQFLISFYEKMQSDKGSIPDRFSAQQFSDYHSELNMSSLELGDSALYFCASSFQGPGAEAFFGQGTRLTVV.